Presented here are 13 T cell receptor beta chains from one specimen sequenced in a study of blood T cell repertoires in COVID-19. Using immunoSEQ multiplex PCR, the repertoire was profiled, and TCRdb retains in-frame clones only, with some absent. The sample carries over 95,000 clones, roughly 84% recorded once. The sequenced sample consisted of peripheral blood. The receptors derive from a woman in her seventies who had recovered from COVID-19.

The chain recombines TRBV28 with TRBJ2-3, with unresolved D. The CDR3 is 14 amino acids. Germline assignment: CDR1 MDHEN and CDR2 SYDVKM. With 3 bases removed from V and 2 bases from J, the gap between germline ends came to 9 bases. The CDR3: CASSLDGHTDTQYF. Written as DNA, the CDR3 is TGTGCCAGCAGTTTGGATGGGCACACAGATACGCAGTATTTT.

This chain's CDR3 is CASSPGGNSPLHF. CDR3 in DNA: TGTGCCAGCAGCCCAGGCGGGAATTCACCCCTCCACTTT. V gene TRBV14 combines with J gene TRBJ1-6; D is unclear. The CDR3 loop spans 13 amino acids. CDR1 and CDR2 from the germline V gene are SGHDN and FVKESK. Deletions cut 4 bases from V and 7 bases from J, with 8 bases between.

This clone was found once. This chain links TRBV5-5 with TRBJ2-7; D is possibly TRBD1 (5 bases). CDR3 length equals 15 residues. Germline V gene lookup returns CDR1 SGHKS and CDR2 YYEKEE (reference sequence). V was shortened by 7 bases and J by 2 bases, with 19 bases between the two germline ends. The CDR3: CASDRMGQGAYEQYF. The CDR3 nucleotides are TGTGCCAGCGATAGAATGGGGCAGGGCGCCTACGAGCAGTACTTC.

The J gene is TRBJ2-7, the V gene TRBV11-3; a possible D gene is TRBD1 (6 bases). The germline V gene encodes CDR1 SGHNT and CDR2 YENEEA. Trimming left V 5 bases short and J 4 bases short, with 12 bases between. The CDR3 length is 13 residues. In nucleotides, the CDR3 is TGTGCCAGCAGCGCCGGACAGAAGTACGAGCAGTACTTC. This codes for CASSAGQKYEQYF.

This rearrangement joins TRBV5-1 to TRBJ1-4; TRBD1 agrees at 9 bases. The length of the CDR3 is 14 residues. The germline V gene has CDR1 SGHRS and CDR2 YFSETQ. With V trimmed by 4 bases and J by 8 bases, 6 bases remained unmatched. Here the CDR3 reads CASSPGQGSEKLFF. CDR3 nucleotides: TGCGCCAGCAGCCCGGGACAGGGTAGCGAAAAACTGTTTTTT.

The CDR3 DNA is TGTGCCAGCAGGTACAGGGAAAGTCCTGAAGCTTTCTTT. It is translated as CASRYRESPEAFF. The genes are TRBV2 and TRBJ1-1, with D tentatively TRBD1 (6 bases). V was shortened by 6 bases and J by 6 bases, with 14 bases between the two germline ends. The CDR3 length is 13 residues. Germline CDR1 and CDR2: SNHLY and FYNNEI.

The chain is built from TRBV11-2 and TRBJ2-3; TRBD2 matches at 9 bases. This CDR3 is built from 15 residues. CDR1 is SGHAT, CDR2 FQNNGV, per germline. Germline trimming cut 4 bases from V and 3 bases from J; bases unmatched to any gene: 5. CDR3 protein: CASSWRGGVTDTQYF. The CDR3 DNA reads TGTGCCAGCAGCTGGCGCGGGGGGGTGACAGATACGCAGTATTTT.

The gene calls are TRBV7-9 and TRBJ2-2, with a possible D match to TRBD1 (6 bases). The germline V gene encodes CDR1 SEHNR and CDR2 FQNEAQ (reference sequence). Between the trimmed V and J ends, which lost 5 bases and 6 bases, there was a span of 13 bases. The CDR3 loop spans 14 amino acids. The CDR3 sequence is CASSLLQGPGELFF. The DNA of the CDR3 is TGTGCCAGCAGCCTCCTACAGGGTCCCGGGGAGCTGTTTTTT. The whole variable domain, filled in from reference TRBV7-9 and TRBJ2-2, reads DTGVSQNPRHKITKRGQNVTFRCDPISEHNRLYWYRQTLGQGPEFLTYFQNEAQLEKSRLLSDRFSAERPKGSFSTLEIQRTEQGDSAMYLCASSLLQGPGELFFGEGSRLTVL.

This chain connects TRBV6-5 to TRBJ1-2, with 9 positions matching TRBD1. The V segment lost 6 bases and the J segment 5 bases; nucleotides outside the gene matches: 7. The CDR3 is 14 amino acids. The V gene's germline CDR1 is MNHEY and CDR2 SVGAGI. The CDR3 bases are TGTGCCAGCAGCCCGGGACAGGGCGGGTATGGCTACACCTTC. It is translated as CASSPGQGGYGYTF.

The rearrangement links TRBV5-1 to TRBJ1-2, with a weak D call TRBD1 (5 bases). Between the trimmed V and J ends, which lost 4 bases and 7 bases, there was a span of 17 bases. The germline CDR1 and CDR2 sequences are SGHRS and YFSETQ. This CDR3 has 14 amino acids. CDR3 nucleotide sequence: TGCGCCAGCAGCGCGATTCAGGGTCCCCGTGGCTACACCTTC. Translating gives CASSAIQGPRGYTF.

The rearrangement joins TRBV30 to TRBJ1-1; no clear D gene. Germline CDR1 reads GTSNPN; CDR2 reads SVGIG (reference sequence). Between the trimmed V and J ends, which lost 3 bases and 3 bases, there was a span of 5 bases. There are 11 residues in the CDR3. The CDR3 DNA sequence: TGTGCCTGGAGACTAGACACTGAAGCTTTCTTT. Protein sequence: CAWRLDTEAFF.

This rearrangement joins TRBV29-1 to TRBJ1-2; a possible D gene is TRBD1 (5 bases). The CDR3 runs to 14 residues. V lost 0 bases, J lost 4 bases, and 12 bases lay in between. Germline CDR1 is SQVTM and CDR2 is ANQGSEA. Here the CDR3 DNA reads TGCAGCGTTGAAGATCCCGGACACTTCTATGGCTACACCTTC. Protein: CSVEDPGHFYGYTF.

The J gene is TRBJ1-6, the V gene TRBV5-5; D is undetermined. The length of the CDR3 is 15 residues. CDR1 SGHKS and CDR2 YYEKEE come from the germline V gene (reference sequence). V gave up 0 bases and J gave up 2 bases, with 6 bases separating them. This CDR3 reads CASSLARTYNSPLHF. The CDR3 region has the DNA TGTGCCAGCAGCTTGGCGAGGACCTATAATTCACCCCTCCACTTT.